This T cell receptor (beta chain) appears in the sequencing data of a study of blood T cells in healthy people across ages. Germline CDR1 is SNHLY and CDR2 is FYNNEI. The CDR3 is 14 amino acids. Trimming took 6 bases from V and 11 from J; bases not matched to a gene: 9. Primed by a sample-barcoded 5' primer and a J-beta primer mix, a second PCR proceeded for about 7 to 12 cycles. TCRdb reanalysed the 5' RACE reads using MiXCR and keeps one entry per CDR3 protein. Among about 1,400,000 distinct CDR3 sequences listed, about 43% were seen once. Sequences were obtained from blood. The chain links TRBV2 to TRBJ2-5; 13 bases agree with TRBD2. The clonotype comes from a young woman in good health. The CDR3 region is CASRRLAGGLEQYF. DNA for the CDR3: TGTGCCAGCAGACGACTAGCGGGGGGCCTGGAGCAGTACTTC. The full variable domain, completed using reference TRBV2 and TRBJ2-5, is EPEVTQTPSHQVTQMGQEVILRCVPISNHLYFYWYRQILGQKVEFLVSFYNNEISEKSEIFDDQFSVERPDGSNFTLKIRSTKLEDSAMYFCASRRLAGGLEQYFGPGTRLLVL.